This T cell receptor beta chain was found in a study of early T cells in non-severe SARS-CoV-2 infection. Overall study context: RNA in bulk from unsorted whole blood was sequenced, and chains were unpaired.

In regard to this clonotype: Its antigen is not known.

Each cDNA molecule carried a unique molecular identifier. In TCRdb, the 5' RACE reads were re-called with MiXCR into one record per CDR3 protein. The sample records about 64,000 distinct CDR3 sequences, 20% to 25% being singletons. Overall study findings and caveats: In VDJdb matching, anti-spike CD8 responses were favored while private and CD4 specificities went missing.

The V end lost 2 bases, the J end lost 2 bases, and 7 bases lay between the germline ends. Germline CDR1 KGHSH, CDR2 LQKENI. CDR3 length: 15 amino acids. The source of this sequence is an adult who was a healthcare worker with PCR-confirmed SARS-CoV-2 infection or an uninfected control (not recorded which). The chain combines TRBV18 with TRBJ1-6; D is unclear. The sample was whole blood, taken at baseline. CDR3 nucleotides: TGTGCCAGCTCACCAGGGGTAACCTATAATTCACCCCTCCACTTT. The encoded protein is CASSPGVTYNSPLHF.